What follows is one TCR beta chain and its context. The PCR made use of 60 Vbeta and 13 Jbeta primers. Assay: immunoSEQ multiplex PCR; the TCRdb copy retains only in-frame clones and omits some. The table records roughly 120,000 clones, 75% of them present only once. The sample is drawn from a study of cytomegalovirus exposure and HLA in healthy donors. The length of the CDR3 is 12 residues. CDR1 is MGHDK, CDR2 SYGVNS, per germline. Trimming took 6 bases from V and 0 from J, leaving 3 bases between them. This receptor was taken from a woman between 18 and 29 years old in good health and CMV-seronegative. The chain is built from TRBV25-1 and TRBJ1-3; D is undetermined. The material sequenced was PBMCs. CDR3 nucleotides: TGTGCCAGCAGGAGCTCTGGAAACACCATATATTTT. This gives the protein CASRSSGNTIYF.